This entry lists 28 T cell receptor beta chains sequenced from one sample in a study of T cell responses to AZD1222 COVID-19 vaccine. Clones were sequenced by immunoSEQ multiplex PCR, and TCRdb holds only the in-frame ones, with some missing. The sample shows 150,000 or so clones, about nine tenths of them seen only once. The sample in question was peripheral blood, obtained on day 0 of AZD1222 vaccination. These TCRs come from an adult in good health.

About this clone: Other DNA sequences of this sample code for an identical CDR3. J is TRBJ1-1 and V is TRBV28, with D maybe TRBD1 (5 bases). Deletions cut 2 bases from V and 7 bases from J, with 11 bases between. CDR3 length: 13 amino acids. CDR1 is MDHEN, CDR2 SYDVKM, per germline. Here the CDR3 reads CASSLRGSGEAFF. CDR3 coding DNA: TGTGCCAGCAGTTTACGGGGGTCGGGTGAAGCTTTCTTT.

This chain joins TRBV7-2 and TRBJ1-5; 11 positions agree with TRBD1. Germline V gene lookup returns CDR1 SGHTA and CDR2 FQGNSA. Trimming took 4 bases from V and 2 from J; bases not matched to a gene: 7. CDR3 length equals 17 residues. CDR3 sequence reads: CASSSERDRGGNQPQHF. The CDR3, as DNA: TGTGCCAGCAGCTCCGAGAGGGACAGGGGGGGCAATCAGCCCCAGCATTTT. Full variable domain (rest looked up from reference TRBV7-2 and TRBJ1-5): GAGVSQSPSNKVTEKGKDVELRCDPISGHTALYWYRQSLGQGLEFLIYFQGNSAPDKSGLPSDRFSAERTGGSVSTLTIQRTQQEDSAVYLCASSSERDRGGNQPQHFGDGTRLSIL.

This rearrangement joins TRBV5-1 to TRBJ2-7; no clear D gene. CDR3 length: 15 residues. Germline-derived CDR1 and CDR2 are SGHRS and YFSETQ. The V gene lost 1 base and the J gene lost 0 bases, with 11 bases spanning the gap. CDR3 protein: CASSLSTASSYEQYF. CDR3 DNA sequence: TGCGCCAGCAGCTTGTCAACGGCTAGCTCCTACGAGCAGTACTTC.

The chain couples TRBV18 to TRBJ2-1; D perhaps matches TRBD1 (5 bases). With 0 bases removed from V and 5 bases from J, the gap between germline ends came to 17 bases. This CDR3 spans 17 amino acids. Per the germline V gene, CDR1 is KGHSH and CDR2 is LQKENI. The CDR3 DNA is TGTGCCAGCTCACCACCTGATTGGGCAGGGAAGAACAATGAGCAGTTCTTC. Translated: CASSPPDWAGKNNEQFF. Variable domain in full (rest from reference TRBV18 and TRBJ2-1): NAGVMQNPRHLVRRRGQEARLRCSPMKGHSHVYWYRQLPEEGLKFMVYLQKENIIDESGMPKERFSAEFPKEGPSILRIQQVVRGDSAAYFCASSPPDWAGKNNEQFFGPGTRLTVL.

Only a few counts were recorded for this clone. This chain uses TRBV24-1 with TRBJ1-2; D may be TRBD1 (6 bases). CDR3 length equals 15 residues. Trimming pared 0 bases from V and 6 bases from J, leaving 13 bases between. CDR1 and CDR2 from the germline V gene are KGHDR and SFDVKD. The CDR3 spells CATSDLGGGSHGYTF. The DNA for the CDR3 is TGTGCCACCAGTGATTTGGGGGGGGGCTCACATGGCTACACCTTC.

The gene calls are TRBV30 and TRBJ1-3; no clear D. CDR3 length equals 13 residues. Germline CDR1 GTSNPN, CDR2 SVGIG (reference sequence). Trimming pared 4 bases from V and 4 bases from J, leaving 11 bases between. CDR3 coding DNA: TGTGCCTGGAACGCGGTCTCCGGAAACACCATATATTTT. Translation: CAWNAVSGNTIYF.

V usage is TRBV7-6 and J usage is TRBJ1-1; no clear D gene. Trimming shortened V by 5 bases and J by 2 bases, and 3 bases separated the two germline ends. There are 11 residues in the CDR3. From germline, CDR1 is SGHVS and CDR2 FNYEAQ. The CDR3 reads CASSQNTEAFF. The CDR3 DNA follows: TGTGCCAGCAGCCAAAACACTGAAGCTTTCTTT.

Details on this clone: One end of the junction fails to match germline, which may point to a read error. The rearrangement joins TRBV7-7 to TRBJ2-3, with 7 bases fitting TRBD2. The CDR3 contains 15 residues. The germline V gene encodes CDR1 SSHAT and CDR2 FNYEAQ (reference sequence). The CDR3 region has the DNA TGTGCTAGCAGCTTCGCTAGCGGTAGCACAGATACGCAGTATTTT. Its protein product is CASSFASGSTDTQYF. Combining the CDR3 with reference TRBV7-7 and TRBJ2-3 gives the whole variable domain GAGVSQSPRYKVTKRGQDVTLRCDPISSHATLYWYQQALGQGPEFLTYFNYEAQPDKSGLPSDRFSAERPEGSISTLTIQRTEQRDSAMYRCASSFASGSTDTQYFGPGTRLTVL.

The chain carries TRBV28 and TRBJ1-6; D may be TRBD1 (5 bases). The germline V gene encodes CDR1 MDHEN and CDR2 SYDVKM. This CDR3 has 12 amino acids. V lost 7 bases, J lost 9 bases, and 10 bases lay in between. The CDR3 region is CASNPGGSPLHF. CDR3 DNA: TGTGCCAGCAATCCCGGGGGTTCACCCCTCCACTTT.

The gene calls are TRBV18 and TRBJ2-5; 7 nucleotides line up with TRBD2. Germline trimming cut 4 bases from V and 2 bases from J; bases unmatched to any gene: 7. Germline assignment: CDR1 KGHSH and CDR2 LQKENI. The CDR3 totals 15 residues. The CDR3 sequence is CASSLQGLFQETQYF. The CDR3 DNA sequence: TGTGCCAGCTCACTTCAGGGACTATTTCAAGAGACCCAGTACTTC. Filled out from reference TRBV18 and TRBJ2-5, the complete variable domain reads NAGVMQNPRHLVRRRGQEARLRCSPMKGHSHVYWYRQLPEEGLKFMVYLQKENIIDESGMPKERFSAEFPKEGPSILRIQQVVRGDSAAYFCASSLQGLFQETQYFGPGTRLLVL.

In this sample, this clone turned up once. The chain employs TRBV30 and TRBJ2-7; D possibly corresponds to TRBD1 (5 bases). CDR1 and CDR2 (germline): GTSNPN, SVGIG (reference sequence). V was shortened by 2 bases and J by 3 bases, with 11 bases between the two germline ends. The CDR3 runs 13 residues. CDR3 DNA: TGTGCCTGGAGTCGCAGGGTCCTCTACGAGCAGTACTTC. Translation: CAWSRRVLYEQYF.

V gene TRBV21-1 combines with J gene TRBJ1-2. TRBV21-1 counts as a pseudogene. The CDR3 is made up of 15 amino acids. The CDR3 DNA reads as TGTGCCAGCAGCAATGGAGGCTCGTTGAACTATGGCTACACCTTC. Translated, it gives CASSNGGSLNYGYTF.

The rearrangement uses TRBV4-3 and TRBJ1-4; no reliable D call. Germline V gene lookup returns CDR1 LGHNA and CDR2 YSLEER. The CDR3 spans 15 residues. The germline V and J ends were trimmed by 3 bases and 1 base, with 9 bases remaining between them. For the CDR3, the DNA is TGCGCCAGCAGCCAGGGAAAACTAACTAATGAAAAACTGTTTTTT. Protein product: CASSQGKLTNEKLFF.

The chain links TRBV6-5 to TRBJ1-2; TRBD1 matches at 9 bases. The CDR3 consists of 14 residues. Trimming took 6 bases from V and 4 from J; bases not matched to a gene: 6. CDR1 MNHEY and CDR2 SVGAGI come from the germline V gene. The CDR3 bases are TGTGCCAGCAGGGAGACAGGGGGATCCTATGGCTACACCTTC. This encodes CASRETGGSYGYTF.

The rearrangement uses TRBV7-9 and TRBJ1-2; possible D gene TRBD1, 5 bases. V lost 1 base, J lost 4 bases, and 19 bases lay in between. From germline, CDR1 is SEHNR and CDR2 FQNEAQ (reference sequence). This CDR3 region has 17 residues. This chain's CDR3 is CASSLEQGTAPGYGYTF. In nucleotides, the CDR3 is TGTGCCAGCAGCTTAGAACAAGGGACCGCCCCTGGCTATGGCTACACCTTC. The full variable domain, its missing parts supplied by reference TRBV7-9 and TRBJ1-2, is DTGVSQNPRHKITKRGQNVTFRCDPISEHNRLYWYRQTLGQGPEFLTYFQNEAQLEKSRLLSDRFSAERPKGSFSTLEIQRTEQGDSAMYLCASSLEQGTAPGYGYTFGSGTRLTVV.

The V gene is TRBV7-9, the J gene TRBJ2-2; D call uncertain. In germline, CDR1 is SEHNR, CDR2 FQNEAQ (reference sequence). This CDR3 contains 15 residues. The V end was cut by 8 bases, the J end by 7 bases, with 20 bases between. This chain's CDR3 is CASSELGRAVGELFF. In nucleotides, the CDR3 is TGTGCCAGCTCCGAACTTGGGCGTGCTGTCGGGGAGCTGTTTTTT. Combining the CDR3 with reference TRBV7-9 and TRBJ2-2 gives the whole variable domain DTGVSQNPRHKITKRGQNVTFRCDPISEHNRLYWYRQTLGQGPEFLTYFQNEAQLEKSRLLSDRFSAERPKGSFSTLEIQRTEQGDSAMYLCASSELGRAVGELFFGEGSRLTVL.

The chain couples TRBV18 to TRBJ1-6, with 7 positions matching TRBD1. The CDR3 is 16 residues long. CDR1 KGHSH and CDR2 LQKENI come from the germline V gene. V was clipped by 0 bases and J by 10 bases; unmatched bases: 9. CDR3: CASSPPAGGGWSPLHF. DNA of the CDR3: TGTGCCAGCTCACCACCAGCAGGAGGGGGCTGGTCACCCCTCCACTTT.

The CDR3 here is CASSPRGASGGSYNEQFF. CDR3 nucleotides: TGTGCCAGCAGCCCCCGAGGAGCTAGCGGGGGCTCCTACAATGAGCAGTTCTTC. The chain combines TRBV7-2 with TRBJ2-1, with 10 nucleotides matching TRBD2. CDR3 size: 18 residues. V shed 5 bases, J shed 0 bases, and the junction held 10 bases outside the gene matches. Germline V gene sequence: CDR1 SGHTA, CDR2 FQGNSA.

This clone showed up just a few times. The chain is built from TRBV4-1 and TRBJ2-7, with D perhaps TRBD2 (5 bases). The CDR3 has 15 residues. Germline V gene lookup returns CDR1 MGHRA and CDR2 YSYEKL. Trimming shortened V by 2 bases and J by 9 bases, and 20 bases separated the two germline ends. In DNA form, the CDR3 reads TGCGCCAGCAGCCAACAAGTACCACATACTGGAGGGCAGTACTTC. Translated: CASSQQVPHTGGQYF.

This clone was observed a few times. CDR3 residues: CASSLGTGDTEAFF. CDR3 nucleotide sequence: TGTGCCAGCAGCCTCGGGACAGGGGACACTGAAGCTTTCTTT. This sequence joins TRBV9 and TRBJ1-1; 10 bases agree with TRBD1. The trim removed 4 bases at V and 3 bases at J, leaving 3 bases unmatched. This CDR3 region has 14 residues. CDR1 is SGDLS and CDR2 is YYNGEE in the germline V gene.

The V gene is TRBV3-1 (or the pseudogene TRBV3-2), the J gene TRBJ2-4; D perhaps matches TRBD2 (7 bases). With 0 bases removed from V and 9 bases from J, the gap between germline ends came to 24 bases. Germline V gene sequence: CDR1 LGHDT, CDR2 YNNKEL (reference sequence). There are 18 residues in the CDR3. The CDR3 DNA reads TGTGCCAGCAGCCAAGACTACGGAACCCCCGGGGGGCTGGGCATTCAGTACTTC. It specifies CASSQDYGTPGGLGIQYF.

This chain links TRBV10-3 with TRBJ1-6; TRBD1 aligns across 8 bases. From germline, CDR1 is ENHRY and CDR2 SYGVKD. The CDR3 is made up of 14 amino acids. V gave up 3 bases and J gave up 7 bases; unmatched junction bases: 2. This CDR3 reads CAISDRGLNSPLHF. In DNA, the CDR3 is TGTGCCATCAGTGACAGGGGGCTGAATTCACCCCTCCACTTT.

There are a few counts of this clone. Here the CDR3 reads CASSTGLNSNQPQHF. The CDR3 nucleotides are TGTGCCAGTAGTACCGGACTGAATAGCAATCAGCCCCAGCATTTT. The genes are TRBV19 and TRBJ1-5, with D hard to call. Germline V gene lookup returns CDR1 LNHDA and CDR2 SQIVND (reference sequence). The CDR3 is 15 residues long. Trimming left V 4 bases short and J 0 bases short, with 10 bases between. Full variable domain (missing parts from reference TRBV19 and TRBJ1-5): DGGITQSPKYLFRKEGQNVTLSCEQNLNHDAMYWYRQDPGQGLRLIYYSQIVNDFQKGDIAEGYSVSREKKESFPLTVTSAQKNPTAFYLCASSTGLNSNQPQHFGDGTRLSIL.

The rearrangement uses TRBV7-9 and TRBJ2-1, with D tentatively TRBD2 (5 bases). The ends were cut back, 5 bases at V and 0 bases at J, with 11 bases in the middle. The CDR3 consists of 15 residues. The germline CDR1 and CDR2 sequences are SEHNR and FQNEAQ (reference sequence). This chain's CDR3 is CASSPRGSSYNEQFF. Written as DNA, the CDR3 is TGTGCCAGCAGCCCCCGGGGTAGCTCCTACAATGAGCAGTTCTTC.

The chain recombines TRBV19 with TRBJ1-1, with 7 bases identical to TRBD1. V dropped 0 bases and J dropped 6; count of bases not matched to a gene: 10. The CDR3 runs 16 residues. Germline CDR1 and CDR2: LNHDA and SQIVND (reference sequence). CDR3 nucleotides: TGTGCCAGTAGTATAGATAAGAGGGGGCGCGTCTCTGAAGCTTTCTTT. Protein sequence: CASSIDKRGRVSEAFF.

Comments on this clone: One end of the junction does not line up with germline, which may come from a read error. The chain links TRBV27 to TRBJ2-2; TRBD2 might be the D (7 bases). The CDR3 runs 14 residues. CDR1 MNHEY and CDR2 SMNVEV come from the germline V gene (reference sequence). CDR3 in amino acids: CASLRGGNPGELFF. CDR3 bases: TGTGCCAGCCTAAGGGGGGGGAACCCCGGGGAGCTGTTTTTT.

V usage is TRBV5-5 and J usage is TRBJ1-2; possible D gene TRBD1, 6 bases. Germline V CDR1 and CDR2: SGHKS, YYEKEE (reference sequence). Trimming cost V 3 bases and J 7 bases, with 19 bases left between them. The CDR3 spans 15 residues. In nucleotides, the CDR3 is TGTGCCAGCAGCTGGGGTAGGGGGGATGTCGCTGGCTACACCTTC. Translation: CASSWGRGDVAGYTF.

V usage is TRBV7-9 and J usage is TRBJ1-3; a weak D match, TRBD1 (5 bases). V lost 2 bases, J lost 4 bases, and 12 bases lay in between. Per the germline V gene, CDR1 is SEHNR and CDR2 is FQNEAQ (reference sequence). CDR3 length: 15 residues. CDR3 DNA sequence: TGTGCCAGCAGCTTAAAATCTGGGACCGGAAACACCATATATTTT. Translating it yields CASSLKSGTGNTIYF.